The 23 T cell receptor beta chains below all came from one sample that was sequenced in a study of early T cells in non-severe SARS-CoV-2 infection. MiXCR, run by TCRdb on the 5' RACE reads, gives a single entry per CDR3 protein. The sample lists tens of thousands of distinct CDR3 sequences, more than 10% occurring once. The sample was whole blood, taken at baseline. The origin of the receptors is an adult who was a healthcare worker with PCR-confirmed SARS-CoV-2 infection or an uninfected control (not recorded which). The donor label of this sample is uncertain.

The V gene is TRBV19, the J gene TRBJ2-6; D is perhaps TRBD2 (5 bases). This CDR3 contains 16 residues. The V gene lost 1 base and the J gene lost 2 bases, with 9 bases spanning the gap. The germline V gene has CDR1 LNHDA and CDR2 SQIVND (reference sequence). CDR3 loop: CASSIGTRAGANVLTF. CDR3 in DNA: TGTGCCAGTAGTATAGGAACGAGGGCTGGGGCCAACGTCCTGACTTTC.

This clonotype was detected many times. J is TRBJ2-3 and V is TRBV7-8, with TRBD2 matching 15 bases. Looked up from germline, CDR1 is SGHVS and CDR2 is FQNEAQ. Unmatched junction bases numbered 9, after V lost 5 bases and J lost 3 bases. This CDR3 has 18 residues. The CDR3 nucleotides read TGTGCCAGCAGCCGGACTAGCGGGGGGGCCGTGACAACAGATACGCAGTATTTT. Encoded protein: CASSRTSGGAVTTDTQYF.

The chain uses TRBV2 and TRBJ1-2; tentative D call: TRBD1 (5 bases). The V and J ends lost 10 bases and 1 base respectively, with 13 bases between them. Germline-derived CDR1 and CDR2 are SNHLY and FYNNEI. The length of the CDR3 is 13 residues. DNA of the CDR3: TGTGCCAACCGGGAGGGGATTAACTATGGCTACACCTTC. It codes for CANREGINYGYTF.

This clonotype was seen at least ten times. The chain is built from TRBV7-9 and TRBJ2-2; 7 positions match TRBD1. Losses at the gene ends were 7 bases for V and 5 bases for J; bases not matched to a gene: 4. The CDR3 loop spans 13 amino acids. The V gene's germline CDR1 is SEHNR and CDR2 FQNEAQ (reference sequence). DNA of the CDR3: TGTGCCAGCACCGAGACAGGGACCGGGGAGCTGTTTTTT. It codes for CASTETGTGELFF.

This clonotype was detected a few times. The chain employs TRBV5-8 and TRBJ1-1; D call uncertain. With 1 base removed from V and 4 bases from J, the gap between germline ends came to 5 bases. In germline, CDR1 is SGHTS, CDR2 YDEGEE. The CDR3 runs 12 residues. Written as DNA, the CDR3 is TGTGCCAGCAGCTTGAAACGCACTGAAGCTTTCTTT. Translating gives CASSLKRTEAFF.

This clonotype was detected a few times. V usage is TRBV12-3 or TRBV12-4 and J usage is TRBJ1-3; D not resolved. The CDR3 has 12 residues. The V gene lost 4 bases and the J gene lost 11 bases, with 12 bases spanning the gap. The CDR3 is CASSSLGSAIYF. CDR3 DNA: TGTGCCAGCAGTTCCCTCGGATCCGCCATATATTTT.

This clonotype has only a few counts. The chain recombines TRBV11-2 with TRBJ2-3; either TRBD1 or TRBD2 may fit D (5 bases each). The CDR3 consists of 18 residues. Per germline, CDR1 SGHAT and CDR2 FQNNGV. Trimming took off 5 bases at V and 2 bases at J, with 23 bases between the two ends. In DNA form, the CDR3 reads TGTGCCAGCAGCCCCCGATTTGGGAGACCAGGGTACACAGATACGCAGTATTTT. This sequence encodes CASSPRFGRPGYTDTQYF. Full variable domain (rest looked up from reference TRBV11-2 and TRBJ2-3): EAGVAQSPRYKIIEKRQSVAFWCNPISGHATLYWYQQILGQGPKLLIQFQNNGVVDDSQLPKDRFSAERLKGVDSTLKIQPAKLEDSAVYLCASSPRFGRPGYTDTQYFGPGTRLTVL.

This clonotype has at least ten counts. V and J are TRBV5-4 and TRBJ1-1, with D tentatively TRBD1 (6 bases). Germline V gene sequence: CDR1 SGHNT, CDR2 YYREEE (reference sequence). V was cut by 4 bases and J by 1 base, with 23 bases left in between. The CDR3 loop spans 18 amino acids. The CDR3 region has the DNA TGTGCCAGCAGCCGATCAACAGGGCCCTACTTTAAGAACACTGAAGCTTTCTTT. Protein product: CASSRSTGPYFKNTEAFF. The variable domain in full, with the rest retrieved from reference TRBV5-4 and TRBJ1-1, is ETGVTQSPTHLIKTRGQQVTLRCSSQSGHNTVSWYQQALGQGPQFIFQYYREEENGRGNFPPRFSGLQFPNYSSELNVNALELDDSALYLCASSRSTGPYFKNTEAFFGQGTRLTVV.

This sequence joins TRBV20-1 and TRBJ2-5; D is perhaps TRBD1 (6 bases). This CDR3 is 13 amino acids long. Germline CDR1 is DFQATT and CDR2 is SNEGSKA (reference sequence). Trimming removed 1 base at V and 7 bases at J, with 13 bases between. For the CDR3, the DNA is TGCAGTGCTAGAGCAGGATTAGGGGGGACCCAGTACTTC. Encoded protein: CSARAGLGGTQYF.

The chain couples TRBV9 to TRBJ2-1, with D perhaps matching TRBD1 or TRBD2 (5 bases each). The ends were cut back, 0 bases at V and 8 bases at J, with 15 bases in the middle. The V gene's germline CDR1 is SGDLS and CDR2 YYNGEE. This CDR3 has 15 residues. The DNA for the CDR3 is TGTGCCAGCAGCGTAGGAGCGAGGGGTAGCGATGAGCAGTTCTTC. Translation: CASSVGARGSDEQFF. Looking up the rest from reference TRBV9 and TRBJ2-1 gives the full variable domain: DSGVTQTPKHLITATGQRVTLRCSPRSGDLSVYWYQQSLDQGLQFLIQYYNGEERAKGNILERFSAQQFPDLHSELNLSSLELGDSALYFCASSVGARGSDEQFFGPGTRLTVL.

The V and J genes are TRBV24-1 and TRBJ2-2, with 7 nucleotides matching TRBD1. CDR1 and CDR2 from the germline V gene are KGHDR and SFDVKD. This CDR3 comprises 14 residues. The V gene end was trimmed by 4 bases and the J gene end by 5 bases; junction bases not matched to a gene: 3. CDR3 in DNA: TGTGCCACCAGTGAACAGGGGCAGACCGGGGAGCTGTTTTTT. Encoded protein: CATSEQGQTGELFF.

This clonotype turned up a few times. The rearrangement joins TRBV19 to TRBJ2-3; D is ambiguous. This CDR3 comprises 14 residues. Germline CDR1 reads LNHDA; CDR2 reads SQIVND (reference sequence). V dropped 3 bases and J dropped 4 bases, with 11 bases sitting between them. The CDR3 DNA follows: TGTGCCAGTAGTATTATGGTCGGCCCAGATACGCAGTATTTT. Translating gives CASSIMVGPDTQYF.

The chain couples TRBV5-1 to TRBJ1-1; no clear D. The germline V and J ends were trimmed by 2 bases and 0 bases, with 5 bases remaining between them. The CDR3 is made up of 13 amino acids. Germline assignment: CDR1 SGHRS and CDR2 YFSETQ. This chain's CDR3 is CASSFLVNTEAFF. CDR3 DNA sequence: TGCGCCAGCAGCTTCCTTGTGAACACTGAAGCTTTCTTT. The full variable domain, completed using reference TRBV5-1 and TRBJ1-1, is KAGVTQTPRYLIKTRGQQVTLSCSPISGHRSVSWYQQTPGQGLQFLFEYFSETQRNKGNFPGRFSGRQFSNSRSEMNVSTLELGDSALYLCASSFLVNTEAFFGQGTRLTVV.

This clonotype was seen only a few times. The rearrangement joins TRBV3-1 to TRBJ2-5; D is perhaps TRBD1 (6 bases). With 4 bases removed from V and 2 bases from J, the gap between germline ends came to 14 bases. The length of the CDR3 is 15 residues. Germline CDR1 is LGHDT and CDR2 is YNNKEL (reference sequence). CDR3 bases: TGTGCCAGCAGCCTTTCAAGAGGACAGCAAGAGACCCAGTACTTC. This gives the protein CASSLSRGQQETQYF.

This clonotype occurred a few times. The chain employs TRBV4-1 and TRBJ1-6, with 9 bases matching TRBD1. V shed 4 bases and J 9 bases; nucleotides not matched to a gene: 10. Germline V CDR1 and CDR2: MGHRA, YSYEKL. CDR3 length: 16 residues. The CDR3, as DNA: TGCGCCAGCAGCCTACAAGGACAGGGGATGGGTTCACCCCTCCACTTT. This sequence encodes CASSLQGQGMGSPLHF.

This clonotype was counted between two and nine times. The chain carries TRBV6-5 and TRBJ2-1; 7 nucleotides align to TRBD2. The junction had 7 bases not matched to a gene; V was cut back by 2 bases and J by 0 bases. From germline, CDR1 is MNHEY and CDR2 SVGAGI. CDR3 length equals 17 residues. The CDR3 coding sequence is TGTGCCAGCAGTTACCCATCACCGGGGGGCTCCTACAATGAGCAGTTCTTC. It codes for CASSYPSPGGSYNEQFF.

This chain uses TRBV6-1 with TRBJ1-5; TRBD1 matches at 9 bases. Germline V gene lookup returns CDR1 MNHNS and CDR2 SASEGT. The ends lost 4 bases at V and 3 bases at J; junction bases unmatched: 4. The CDR3 covers 15 residues. For the CDR3, the DNA is TGTGCCAGCAGTGCCTGGACAGGGGACAATCAGCCCCAGCATTTT. It encodes CASSAWTGDNQPQHF.

This clonotype has more than one count but fewer than ten. The genes are TRBV29-1 and TRBJ1-1; D unclear. The CDR3 loop spans 11 amino acids. Germline V CDR1 and CDR2: SQVTM, ANQGSEA. The V gene lost 6 bases and the J gene lost 4 bases, with 9 bases spanning the gap. CDR3 protein: CSVERATEAFF. CDR3 sequence (DNA): TGCAGCGTCGAACGCGCCACTGAAGCTTTCTTT.

The gene calls are TRBV7-2 and TRBJ2-5; D is unclear. Germline CDR1 and CDR2: SGHTA and FQGNSA. This CDR3 contains 14 residues. The ends were cut back, 5 bases at V and 5 bases at J, with 15 bases in the middle. The CDR3 loop reads CASSPRTRPETQYF. The DNA for the CDR3 is TGTGCCAGCAGCCCCCGGACCAGACCGGAGACCCAGTACTTC.

This clonotype was picked up many times. The chain combines TRBV20-1 with TRBJ2-2, with TRBD2 as a possible D gene (5 bases). Trimming took 0 bases from V and 0 from J, leaving 11 bases between them. This CDR3 is 16 amino acids long. Germline CDR1 DFQATT, CDR2 SNEGSKA (reference sequence). CDR3 coding DNA: TGCAGTGCTAGAGATCTGAGGGAGACGAACACCGGGGAGCTGTTTTTT. This gives the protein CSARDLRETNTGELFF.

Ten or more counts support this clonotype. CDR3 sequence: CASVRDNNEKLFF. The DNA of the CDR3 is TGTGCCAGCGTCCGCGACAACAATGAAAAACTGTTTTTT. The V call is TRBV2, the J call TRBJ1-4; unclear D gene. The V gene lost 8 bases and the J gene lost 5 bases, with 12 bases spanning the gap. This CDR3 contains 13 residues. From germline, CDR1 is SNHLY and CDR2 FYNNEI.

This clonotype was detected ten times or more. The J gene is TRBJ2-7, the V gene TRBV7-8; either TRBD1 or TRBD2 may fit D (5 bases each). CDR3 size: 13 residues. V shed 5 bases and J shed 2 bases, with 10 bases lying between them. CDR1 is SGHVS, CDR2 FQNEAQ, per germline. The CDR3 loop is CASSPRDAYEQYV. CDR3 nucleotides: TGTGCCAGCAGCCCCCGGGACGCCTACGAGCAGTACGTC.

V and J are TRBV12-3 or TRBV12-4 and TRBJ2-3; D gene ambiguous. Trimming removed 7 bases from V and 6 bases from J, with 20 bases in between. The CDR3 totals 15 residues. As DNA, the CDR3 is TGTGCCAGCACCCCGGCCGTCATAACCTACGATACGCAGTATTTT. Its protein is CASTPAVITYDTQYF.